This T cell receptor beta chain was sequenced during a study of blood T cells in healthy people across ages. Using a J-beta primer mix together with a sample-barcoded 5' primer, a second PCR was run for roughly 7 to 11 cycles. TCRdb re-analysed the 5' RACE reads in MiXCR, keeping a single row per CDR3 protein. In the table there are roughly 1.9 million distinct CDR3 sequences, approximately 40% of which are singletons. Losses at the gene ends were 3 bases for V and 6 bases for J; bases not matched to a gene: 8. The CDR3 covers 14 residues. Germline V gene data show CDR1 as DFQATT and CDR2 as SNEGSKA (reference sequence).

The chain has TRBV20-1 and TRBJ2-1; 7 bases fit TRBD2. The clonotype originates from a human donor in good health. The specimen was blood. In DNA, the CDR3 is TGCAGTGCTAGGTCTGCGGGGGTTAGCAATGAGCAGTTCTTC. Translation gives CSARSAGVSNEQFF.